The rows below give T cell receptor beta chains drawn from one sample of a study of blood T cell repertoires in COVID-19. The repertoire was sequenced with immunoSEQ multiplex PCR; TCRdb's copy has only in-frame clones and lacks some. The sample lists around 57,000 clones, 90% occurring once. Specimen: peripheral blood. Every receptor here comes from a human donor with active COVID-19. The donor label of this sample is uncertain. Both conserved end residues are part of each CDR3. D genes are given only for firm matches. Clone size appears in some rows only: once, few, many, or a class for an expanded clone.

CDR3 length: 14; V gene: TRBV19; J gene: TRBJ2-7; clone size: NA; D gene: NA; CDR3 protein: CASKRSGNSYEQYF; CDR3 DNA: TGTGCCAGTAAACGTAGCGGTAACTCCTACGAGCAGTACTTC
CDR3 length: 15; V gene: TRBV2; J gene: TRBJ1-1; clone size: NA; D gene: NA; CDR3 protein: CASSEGGPSAPRSFF; CDR3 DNA: TGTGCCAGCAGTGAAGGTGGCCCTTCGGCCCCGCGGTCTTTCTTT
CDR3 length: 14; V gene: TRBV7-2; J gene: TRBJ2-7; clone size: NA; D gene: NA; CDR3 protein: CASSLRRQTYEQYF; CDR3 DNA: TGTGCCAGCAGCCTAAGGCGGCAGACCTACGAGCAGTACTTC
CDR3 length: 13; V gene: TRBV6-5; J gene: TRBJ1-2; clone size: NA; D gene: TRBD1; CDR3 protein: CASSGDRVGGYTF; CDR3 DNA: TGTGCCAGCAGCGGCGACAGGGTCGGTGGCTACACCTTC
CDR3 length: 15; V gene: TRBV7-2; J gene: TRBJ2-2; clone size: NA; D gene: NA; CDR3 protein: CASSPPGANTGELFF; CDR3 DNA: TGTGCCAGCAGCCCACCGGGGGCGAACACCGGGGAGCTGTTTTTT
CDR3 length: 16; V gene: TRBV6-2/TRBV6-3; J gene: TRBJ2-5; clone size: NA; D gene: NA; CDR3 protein: CASSYGGWLLGETQYF; CDR3 DNA: TGTGCCAGCAGTTACGGGGGGTGGCTCTTGGGGGAGACCCAGTACTTC
CDR3 length: 14; V gene: TRBV7-2; J gene: TRBJ2-4; clone size: NA; D gene: NA; CDR3 protein: CASSPGGSSDIQYF; CDR3 DNA: TGTGCCAGCAGCCCCGGAGGATCTAGCGACATTCAGTACTTC
CDR3 length: 15; V gene: TRBV6-5; J gene: TRBJ2-1; clone size: NA; D gene: NA; CDR3 protein: CASSRPPGTGGEQFF; CDR3 DNA: TGTGCCAGCAGCCGACCACCGGGAACCGGGGGTGAGCAGTTCTTC
CDR3 length: 15; V gene: TRBV4-2; J gene: TRBJ1-5; clone size: NA; D gene: TRBD1; CDR3 protein: CASSQDGDRVQPQHF; CDR3 DNA: TGTGCCAGCAGCCAAGATGGGGACAGGGTGCAGCCCCAGCATTTT
CDR3 length: 13; V gene: TRBV6-6; J gene: TRBJ1-2; clone size: once; D gene: NA; CDR3 protein: CASSYQGQGGYTF; CDR3 DNA: TGTGCCAGCAGTTACCAGGGGCAGGGTGGCTACACCTTC
CDR3 length: 15; V gene: TRBV5-6; J gene: TRBJ1-1; clone size: NA; D gene: NA; CDR3 protein: CASGKKGWPNTEAFF; CDR3 DNA: TGTGCCAGCGGCAAGAAGGGGTGGCCTAACACTGAAGCTTTCTTT
CDR3 length: 15; V gene: TRBV6-5; J gene: TRBJ2-3; clone size: NA; D gene: TRBD2; CDR3 protein: CASSYSDREADTQYF; CDR3 DNA: TGTGCCAGCAGTTACTCCGATCGGGAGGCGGATACGCAGTATTTT
CDR3 length: 16; V gene: TRBV11-1; J gene: TRBJ2-3; clone size: NA; D gene: TRBD2; CDR3 protein: CASSSLGGYATDTQYF; CDR3 DNA: TGTGCCAGCAGCTCCCTCGGGGGGTACGCGACAGATACGCAGTATTTT
CDR3 length: 12; V gene: TRBV19; J gene: TRBJ1-4; clone size: NA; D gene: TRBD1; CDR3 protein: CATRQGNEKLFF; CDR3 DNA: TGTGCCACTAGACAGGGTAATGAAAAACTGTTTTTT
CDR3 length: 16; V gene: TRBV6-2/TRBV6-3; J gene: TRBJ2-7; clone size: NA; D gene: NA; CDR3 protein: CASSYRSLALSYEQYF; CDR3 DNA: TGTGCCAGCAGTTACCGTTCTCTAGCGTTATCCTACGAGCAGTACTTC
CDR3 length: 15; V gene: TRBV3-1/TRBV3-2; J gene: TRBJ2-5; clone size: NA; D gene: TRBD2; CDR3 protein: CASSQEGGGSGTQYF; CDR3 DNA: TGTGCCAGCAGCCAAGAAGGCGGGGGTTCAGGGACCCAGTACTTC
CDR3 length: 15; V gene: TRBV7-3; J gene: TRBJ2-2; clone size: NA; D gene: TRBD2; CDR3 protein: CASSSFSGATGELFF; CDR3 DNA: TGTGCCAGCAGCTCCTTTAGCGGGGCCACCGGGGAGCTGTTTTTT
CDR3 length: 14; V gene: TRBV29-1; J gene: TRBJ2-7; clone size: NA; D gene: TRBD2; CDR3 protein: CSVSGGGSSYEQYF; CDR3 DNA: TGCAGCGTTTCTGGGGGAGGGAGCTCCTACGAGCAGTACTTC
CDR3 length: 18; V gene: TRBV3-1/TRBV3-2; J gene: TRBJ2-1; clone size: NA; D gene: TRBD2; CDR3 protein: CASSQDRSGGVSYNEQFF; CDR3 DNA: TGTGCCAGCAGCCAAGATCGTAGCGGGGGGGTCTCCTACAATGAGCAGTTCTTC
CDR3 length: 15; V gene: TRBV19; J gene: TRBJ2-5; clone size: NA; D gene: NA; CDR3 protein: CASSITVQGGETQYF; CDR3 DNA: TGTGCCAGTAGTATTACGGTACAGGGAGGGGAGACCCAGTACTTC
CDR3 length: 15; V gene: TRBV18; J gene: TRBJ2-7; clone size: NA; D gene: NA; CDR3 protein: CASSPQVQGYYEQYF; CDR3 DNA: TGTGCCAGCTCACCACAGGTTCAGGGGTACTACGAGCAGTACTTC
CDR3 length: 13; V gene: TRBV4-3; J gene: TRBJ2-3; clone size: NA; D gene: NA; CDR3 protein: CASSPRSSDTQYF; CDR3 DNA: TGCGCCAGCAGCCCACGGAGTTCAGATACGCAGTATTTT
CDR3 length: 14; V gene: TRBV7-7; J gene: TRBJ2-5; clone size: once; D gene: NA; CDR3 protein: CASSFALAGETQYF; CDR3 DNA: TGTGCCAGCAGCTTCGCGCTAGCCGGAGAGACCCAGTACTTC
CDR3 length: 13; V gene: TRBV3-1/TRBV3-2; J gene: TRBJ1-2; clone size: NA; D gene: NA; CDR3 protein: CASSQVQGGGYTF; CDR3 DNA: TGTGCCAGCAGCCAAGTCCAGGGCGGTGGCTACACCTTC
CDR3 length: 15; V gene: TRBV7-9; J gene: TRBJ2-7; clone size: NA; D gene: NA; CDR3 protein: CASSFRGSGYYEQYF; CDR3 DNA: TGTGCCAGCAGCTTTCGGGGGTCAGGGTACTACGAGCAGTACTTC
CDR3 length: 13; V gene: TRBV6-2/TRBV6-3; J gene: TRBJ2-1; clone size: few; D gene: NA; CDR3 protein: CASSSGEANEQFF; CDR3 DNA: TGTGCCAGCAGTTCAGGGGAAGCTAATGAGCAGTTCTTC
CDR3 length: 16; V gene: TRBV30; J gene: TRBJ2-7; clone size: NA; D gene: TRBD1; CDR3 protein: CAWSVQGTPPTYEQYF; CDR3 DNA: TGTGCCTGGAGTGTACAGGGGACGCCTCCCACCTACGAGCAGTACTTC
CDR3 length: 18; V gene: TRBV21-1; J gene: TRBJ2-2; clone size: NA; D gene: NA; CDR3 protein: CASSLIWGSGQASGELFF; CDR3 DNA: TGTGCCAGCAGCCTAATTTGGGGATCGGGACAGGCCTCCGGGGAGCTGTTTTTT
CDR3 length: 15; V gene: TRBV5-1; J gene: TRBJ2-1; clone size: NA; D gene: TRBD2; CDR3 protein: CASSLLVAGENEQFF; CDR3 DNA: TGCGCCAGCAGCTTGTTAGTAGCGGGAGAGAATGAGCAGTTCTTC
CDR3 length: 15; V gene: TRBV30; J gene: TRBJ2-3; clone size: once; D gene: TRBD1; CDR3 protein: CAWTFGTGSTDTQYF; CDR3 DNA: TGTGCCTGGACCTTCGGGACAGGAAGCACAGATACGCAGTATTTT
CDR3 length: 15; V gene: TRBV4-3; J gene: TRBJ1-5; clone size: NA; D gene: NA; CDR3 protein: CASSQEWEHNQPQHF; CDR3 DNA: TGCGCCAGCAGCCAAGAGTGGGAGCACAATCAGCCCCAGCATTTT
CDR3 length: 15; V gene: TRBV4-2; J gene: TRBJ1-2; clone size: NA; D gene: NA; CDR3 protein: CASSQEWLQVGGYTF; CDR3 DNA: TGTGCCAGCAGCCAAGAGTGGTTGCAGGTCGGTGGCTACACCTTC
CDR3 length: 15; V gene: TRBV27; J gene: TRBJ1-2; clone size: NA; D gene: TRBD1; CDR3 protein: CASSLEKQGAGGYTF; CDR3 DNA: TGTGCCAGCAGTTTAGAAAAACAGGGGGCGGGAGGCTACACCTTC
CDR3 length: 14; V gene: TRBV12-5; J gene: TRBJ2-1; clone size: NA; D gene: NA; CDR3 protein: CASGLSTGSDEQFF; CDR3 DNA: TGTGCTAGTGGTTTGTCCACCGGGAGTGATGAGCAGTTCTTC
CDR3 length: 16; V gene: TRBV5-1; J gene: TRBJ2-5; clone size: NA; D gene: TRBD1; CDR3 protein: CASSFGQGRGIETQYF; CDR3 DNA: TGCGCCAGCAGCTTTGGACAGGGGAGAGGAATCGAGACCCAGTACTTC
CDR3 length: 15; V gene: TRBV6-5; J gene: TRBJ2-1; clone size: NA; D gene: TRBD2; CDR3 protein: CASSPGLAGDNEQFF; CDR3 DNA: TGTGCCAGCAGTCCCGGACTAGCGGGGGACAATGAGCAGTTCTTC
CDR3 length: 14; V gene: TRBV27; J gene: TRBJ1-5; clone size: NA; D gene: TRBD1; CDR3 protein: CASSDRAANQPQHF; CDR3 DNA: TGTGCCAGCAGCGACAGGGCGGCCAATCAGCCCCAGCATTTT
CDR3 length: 17; V gene: TRBV4-3; J gene: TRBJ2-7; clone size: NA; D gene: TRBD1; CDR3 protein: CASSQDGKGQGEGEQYF; CDR3 DNA: TGCGCCAGCAGCCAAGACGGGAAGGGACAGGGGGAGGGTGAGCAGTACTTC
CDR3 length: 14; V gene: TRBV10-3; J gene: TRBJ2-2; clone size: NA; D gene: NA; CDR3 protein: CAISDRADTGELFF; CDR3 DNA: TGTGCCATCAGTGACAGGGCGGACACCGGGGAGCTGTTTTTT
CDR3 length: 16; V gene: TRBV19; J gene: TRBJ1-1; clone size: NA; D gene: TRBD1; CDR3 protein: CASSMREQGSNTEAFF; CDR3 DNA: TGTGCCAGTAGTATGCGGGAACAGGGGAGTAACACTGAAGCTTTCTTT
CDR3 length: 15; V gene: TRBV28; J gene: TRBJ1-2; clone size: NA; D gene: TRBD1; CDR3 protein: CASRSRDRGHYGYTF; CDR3 DNA: TGTGCCAGCAGATCTCGGGACAGGGGGCACTATGGCTACACCTTC
CDR3 length: 15; V gene: TRBV5-1; J gene: TRBJ2-3; clone size: NA; D gene: NA; CDR3 protein: CASSLGSGGTDTQYF; CDR3 DNA: TGCGCCAGCAGCTTGGGTTCTGGAGGTACAGATACGCAGTATTTT
CDR3 length: 15; V gene: TRBV18; J gene: TRBJ2-7; clone size: NA; D gene: NA; CDR3 protein: CASSPRAGETYEQYF; CDR3 DNA: TGTGCCAGCTCACCCCGGGCAGGGGAAACCTACGAGCAGTACTTC
CDR3 length: 16; V gene: TRBV5-1; J gene: TRBJ2-1; clone size: NA; D gene: NA; CDR3 protein: CASSFGGLQTYNEQFF; CDR3 DNA: TGCGCCAGCAGCTTCGGGGGGCTCCAAACCTACAATGAGCAGTTCTTC
CDR3 length: 15; V gene: TRBV9; J gene: TRBJ1-4; clone size: NA; D gene: NA; CDR3 protein: CASTVTPTTNEKLFF; CDR3 DNA: TGTGCCAGCACCGTAACTCCAACAACTAATGAAAAACTGTTTTTT
CDR3 length: 16; V gene: TRBV20-1; J gene: TRBJ2-2; clone size: NA; D gene: TRBD2; CDR3 protein: CSASPAGVEYTGELFF; CDR3 DNA: TGCAGTGCTAGTCCAGCGGGAGTGGAGTACACCGGGGAGCTGTTTTTT
CDR3 length: 17; V gene: TRBV15; J gene: TRBJ2-1; clone size: NA; D gene: TRBD2; CDR3 protein: CATSRGGFVVLGNEQFF; CDR3 DNA: TGTGCCACCAGCAGGGGGGGGTTTGTGGTCCTGGGCAATGAGCAGTTCTTC